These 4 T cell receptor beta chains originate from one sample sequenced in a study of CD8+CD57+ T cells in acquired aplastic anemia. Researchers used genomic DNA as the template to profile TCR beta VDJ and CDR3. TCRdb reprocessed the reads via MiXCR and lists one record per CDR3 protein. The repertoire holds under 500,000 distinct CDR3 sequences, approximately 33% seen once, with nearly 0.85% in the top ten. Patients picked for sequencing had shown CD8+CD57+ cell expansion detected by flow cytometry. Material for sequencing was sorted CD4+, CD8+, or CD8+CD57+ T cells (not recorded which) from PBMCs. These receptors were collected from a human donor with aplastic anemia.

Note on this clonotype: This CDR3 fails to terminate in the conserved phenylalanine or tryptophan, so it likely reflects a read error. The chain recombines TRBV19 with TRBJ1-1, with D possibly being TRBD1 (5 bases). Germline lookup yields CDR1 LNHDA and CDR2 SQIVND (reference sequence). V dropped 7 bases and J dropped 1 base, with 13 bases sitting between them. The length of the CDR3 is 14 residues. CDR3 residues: CASKSDRGNTEAFL. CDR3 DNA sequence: TGTGCCAGTAAATCCGACAGAGGGAACACTGAAGCTTTCCTT.

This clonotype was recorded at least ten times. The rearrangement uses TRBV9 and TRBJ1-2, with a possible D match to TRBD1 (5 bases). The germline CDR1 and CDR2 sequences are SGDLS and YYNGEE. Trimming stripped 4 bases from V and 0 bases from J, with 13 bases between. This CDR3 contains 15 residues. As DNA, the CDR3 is TGTGCCAGCAGCCCAGGGTCCTCTGCTAACTATGGCTACACCTTC. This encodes CASSPGSSANYGYTF.

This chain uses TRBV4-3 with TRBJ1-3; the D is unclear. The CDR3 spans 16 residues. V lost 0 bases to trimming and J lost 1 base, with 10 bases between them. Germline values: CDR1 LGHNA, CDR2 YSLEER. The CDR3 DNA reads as TGCGCCAGCAGCCAAGATCTTGGGGTATCTGGAAACACCATATATTTT. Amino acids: CASSQDLGVSGNTIYF.

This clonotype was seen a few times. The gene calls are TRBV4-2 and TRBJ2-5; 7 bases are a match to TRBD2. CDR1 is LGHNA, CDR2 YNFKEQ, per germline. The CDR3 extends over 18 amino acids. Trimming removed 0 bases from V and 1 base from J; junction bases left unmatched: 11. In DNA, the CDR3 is TGTGCCAGCAGCCAAGAGGGCAATTGGGCGGGAGTCCAAGAGACCCAGTACTTC. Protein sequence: CASSQEGNWAGVQETQYF.